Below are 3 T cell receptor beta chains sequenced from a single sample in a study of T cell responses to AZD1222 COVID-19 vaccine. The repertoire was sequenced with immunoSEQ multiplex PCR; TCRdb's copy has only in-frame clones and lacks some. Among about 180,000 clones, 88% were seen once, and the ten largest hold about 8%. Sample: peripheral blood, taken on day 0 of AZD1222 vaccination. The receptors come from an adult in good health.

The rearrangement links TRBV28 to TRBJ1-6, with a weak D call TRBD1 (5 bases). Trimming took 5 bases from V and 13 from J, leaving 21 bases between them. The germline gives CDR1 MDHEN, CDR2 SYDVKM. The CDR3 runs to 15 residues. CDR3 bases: TGTGCCAGCAGTCCCGGACGGGGTCGGGGGGGTCCCCTCCACTTT. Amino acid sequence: CASSPGRGRGGPLHF.

CDR3 region: CASSLLGNGELFF. In nucleotides, the CDR3 is TGTGCCAGCAGCTTACTGGGGAACGGGGAGCTGTTTTTT. This chain links TRBV7-9 with TRBJ2-2, with D uncertain. This CDR3 has 13 residues. Germline V CDR1 and CDR2: SEHNR, FQNEAQ (reference sequence). V was shortened by 2 bases and J by 7 bases, with 8 bases between the two germline ends. The full variable domain, with the rest looked up from reference TRBV7-9 and TRBJ2-2, is DTGVSQNPRHKITKRGQNVTFRCDPISEHNRLYWYRQTLGQGPEFLTYFQNEAQLEKSRLLSDRFSAERPKGSFSTLEIQRTEQGDSAMYLCASSLLGNGELFFGEGSRLTVL.

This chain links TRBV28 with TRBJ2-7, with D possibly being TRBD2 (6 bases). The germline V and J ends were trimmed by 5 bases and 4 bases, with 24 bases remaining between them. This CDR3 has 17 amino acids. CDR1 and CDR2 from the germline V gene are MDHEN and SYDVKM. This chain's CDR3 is CASSGTGPGGNFYEQYF. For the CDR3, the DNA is TGTGCCAGCAGTGGAACGGGACCGGGCGGGAACTTTTACGAGCAGTACTTC.